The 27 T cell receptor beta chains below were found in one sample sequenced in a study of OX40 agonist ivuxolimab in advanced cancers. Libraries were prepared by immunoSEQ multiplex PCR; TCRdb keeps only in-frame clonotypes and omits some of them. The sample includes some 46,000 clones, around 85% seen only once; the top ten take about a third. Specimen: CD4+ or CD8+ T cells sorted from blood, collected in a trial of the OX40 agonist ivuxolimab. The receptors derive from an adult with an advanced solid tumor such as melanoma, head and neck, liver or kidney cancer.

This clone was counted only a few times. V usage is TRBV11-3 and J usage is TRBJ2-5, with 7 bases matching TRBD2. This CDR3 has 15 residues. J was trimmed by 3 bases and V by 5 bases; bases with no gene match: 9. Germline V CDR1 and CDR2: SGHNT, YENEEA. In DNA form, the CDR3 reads TGTGCCAGCAGCGCCGGGGGACTAACCGAAGAGACCCAGTACTTC. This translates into CASSAGGLTEETQYF.

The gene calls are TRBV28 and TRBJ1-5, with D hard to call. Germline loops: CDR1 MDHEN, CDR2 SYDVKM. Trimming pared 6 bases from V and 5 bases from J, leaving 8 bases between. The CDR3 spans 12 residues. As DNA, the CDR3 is TGTGCCAGCAGCTCCGTTCATCAGCCCCAGCATTTT. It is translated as CASSSVHQPQHF.

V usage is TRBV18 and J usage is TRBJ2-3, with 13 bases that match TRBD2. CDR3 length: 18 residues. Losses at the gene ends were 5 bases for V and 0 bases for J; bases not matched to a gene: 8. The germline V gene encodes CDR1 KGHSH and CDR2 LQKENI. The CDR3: CASSSKGLAGASTDTQYF. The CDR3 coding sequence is TGTGCCAGCTCATCAAAAGGACTAGCGGGAGCTAGCACAGATACGCAGTATTTT.

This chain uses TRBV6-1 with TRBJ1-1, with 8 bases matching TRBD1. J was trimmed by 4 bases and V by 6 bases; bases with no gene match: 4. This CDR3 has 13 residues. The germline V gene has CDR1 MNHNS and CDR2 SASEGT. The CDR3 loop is CASSATGGTEAFF. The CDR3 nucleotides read TGTGCCAGCAGCGCAACAGGGGGCACTGAAGCTTTCTTT.

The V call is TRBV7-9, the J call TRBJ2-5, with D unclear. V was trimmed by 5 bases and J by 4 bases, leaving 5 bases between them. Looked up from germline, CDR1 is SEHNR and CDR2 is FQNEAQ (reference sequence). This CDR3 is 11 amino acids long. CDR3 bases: TGTGCCAGCAGCCAGCCAGAGACCCAGTACTTC. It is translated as CASSQPETQYF. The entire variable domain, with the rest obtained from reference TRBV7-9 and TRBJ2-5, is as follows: DTGVSQNPRHKITKRGQNVTFRCDPISEHNRLYWYRQTLGQGPEFLTYFQNEAQLEKSRLLSDRFSAERPKGSFSTLEIQRTEQGDSAMYLCASSQPETQYFGPGTRLLVL.

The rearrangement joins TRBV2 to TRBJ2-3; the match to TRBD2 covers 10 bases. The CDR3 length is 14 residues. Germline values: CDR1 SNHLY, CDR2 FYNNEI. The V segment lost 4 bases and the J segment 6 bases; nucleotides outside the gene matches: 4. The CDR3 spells CASSGAGGRDTQYF. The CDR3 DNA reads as TGTGCCAGCAGTGGAGCGGGGGGGAGGGATACGCAGTATTTT. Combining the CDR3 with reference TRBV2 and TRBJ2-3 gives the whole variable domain EPEVTQTPSHQVTQMGQEVILRCVPISNHLYFYWYRQILGQKVEFLVSFYNNEISEKSEIFDDQFSVERPDGSNFTLKIRSTKLEDSAMYFCASSGAGGRDTQYFGPGTRLTVL.

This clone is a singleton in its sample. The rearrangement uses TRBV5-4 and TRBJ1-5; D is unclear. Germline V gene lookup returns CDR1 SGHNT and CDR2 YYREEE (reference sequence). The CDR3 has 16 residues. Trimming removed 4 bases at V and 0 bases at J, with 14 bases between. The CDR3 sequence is CASSQGDLVSNQPQHF. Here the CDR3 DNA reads TGTGCCAGCAGCCAAGGTGACCTGGTTAGCAATCAGCCCCAGCATTTT.

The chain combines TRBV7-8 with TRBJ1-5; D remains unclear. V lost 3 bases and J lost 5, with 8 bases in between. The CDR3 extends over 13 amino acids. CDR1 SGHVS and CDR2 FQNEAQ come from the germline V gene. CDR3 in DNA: TGTGCCAGCAGCTTGGTCAACGATCAGCCCCAGCATTTT. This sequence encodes CASSLVNDQPQHF.

CDR3: CASSGPLNYGYTF. DNA for the CDR3: TGTGCCAGCAGCGGGCCTTTAAACTATGGCTACACCTTC. This chain uses TRBV11-1 with TRBJ1-2; D is undetermined. The CDR3 covers 13 residues. Per the germline V gene, CDR1 is SGHAT and CDR2 is FQDESV (reference sequence). Trimming left V 5 bases short and J 2 bases short, with 9 bases between. The full variable domain, its missing parts supplied by reference TRBV11-1 and TRBJ1-2, is EAEVAQSPRYKITEKSQAVAFWCDPISGHATLYWYRQILGQGPELLVQFQDESVVDDSQLPKDRFSAERLKGVDSTLKIQPAELGDSAMYLCASSGPLNYGYTFGSGTRLTVV.

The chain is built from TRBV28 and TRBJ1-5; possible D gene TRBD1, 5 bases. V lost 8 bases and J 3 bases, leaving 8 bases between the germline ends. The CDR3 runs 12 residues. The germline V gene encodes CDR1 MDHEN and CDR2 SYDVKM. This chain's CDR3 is CASQGYNQPQHF. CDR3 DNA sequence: TGTGCCAGCCAGGGCTACAATCAGCCCCAGCATTTT. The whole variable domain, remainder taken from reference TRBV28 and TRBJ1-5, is DVKVTQSSRYLVKRTGEKVFLECVQDMDHENMFWYRQDPGLGLRLIYFSYDVKMKEKGDIPEGYSVSREKKERFSLILESASTNQTSMYLCASQGYNQPQHFGDGTRLSIL.

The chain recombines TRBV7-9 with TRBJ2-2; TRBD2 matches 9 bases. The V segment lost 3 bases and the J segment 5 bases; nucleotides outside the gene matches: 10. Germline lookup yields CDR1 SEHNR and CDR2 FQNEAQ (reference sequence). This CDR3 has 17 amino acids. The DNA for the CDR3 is TGTGCCAGCAGCTTCCCAAGCGGGGGGCCTTCGACCGGGGAGCTGTTTTTT. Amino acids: CASSFPSGGPSTGELFF. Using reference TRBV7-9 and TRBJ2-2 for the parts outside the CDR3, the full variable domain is DTGVSQNPRHKITKRGQNVTFRCDPISEHNRLYWYRQTLGQGPEFLTYFQNEAQLEKSRLLSDRFSAERPKGSFSTLEIQRTEQGDSAMYLCASSFPSGGPSTGELFFGEGSRLTVL.

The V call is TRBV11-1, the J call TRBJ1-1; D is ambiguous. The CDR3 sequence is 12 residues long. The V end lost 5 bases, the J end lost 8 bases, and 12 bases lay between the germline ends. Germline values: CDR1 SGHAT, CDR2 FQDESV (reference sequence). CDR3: CASSRGRREAFF. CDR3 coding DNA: TGTGCCAGCAGCCGCGGGAGGAGAGAAGCTTTCTTT. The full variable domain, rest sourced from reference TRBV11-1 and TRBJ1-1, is EAEVAQSPRYKITEKSQAVAFWCDPISGHATLYWYRQILGQGPELLVQFQDESVVDDSQLPKDRFSAERLKGVDSTLKIQPAELGDSAMYLCASSRGRREAFFGQGTRLTVV.

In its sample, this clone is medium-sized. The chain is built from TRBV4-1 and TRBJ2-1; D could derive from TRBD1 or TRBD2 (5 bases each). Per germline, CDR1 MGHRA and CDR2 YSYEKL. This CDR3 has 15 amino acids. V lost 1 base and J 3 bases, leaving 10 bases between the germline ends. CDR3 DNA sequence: TGCGCCAGCAGCCAAGTAGGGGACCGCTACAATGAGCAGTTCTTC. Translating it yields CASSQVGDRYNEQFF.

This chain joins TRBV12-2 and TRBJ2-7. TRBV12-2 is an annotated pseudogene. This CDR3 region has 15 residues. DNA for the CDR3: TGTGCAAGTCGCTCCCGGACACGGACTCCCTACGAGCAGTACTTC. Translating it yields CASRSRTRTPYEQYF.

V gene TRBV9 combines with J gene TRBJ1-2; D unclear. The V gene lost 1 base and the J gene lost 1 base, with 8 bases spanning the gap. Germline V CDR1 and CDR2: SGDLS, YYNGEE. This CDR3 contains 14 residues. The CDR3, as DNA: TGTGCCAGCAGCGTAAATACAGTTAACTATGGCTACACCTTC. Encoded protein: CASSVNTVNYGYTF.

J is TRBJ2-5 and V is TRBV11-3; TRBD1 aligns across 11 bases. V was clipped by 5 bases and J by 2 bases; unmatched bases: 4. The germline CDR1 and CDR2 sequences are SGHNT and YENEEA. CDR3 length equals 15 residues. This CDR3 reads CASSPGDRGQETQYF. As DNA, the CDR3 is TGTGCCAGCAGCCCCGGGGACAGGGGGCAAGAGACCCAGTACTTC.

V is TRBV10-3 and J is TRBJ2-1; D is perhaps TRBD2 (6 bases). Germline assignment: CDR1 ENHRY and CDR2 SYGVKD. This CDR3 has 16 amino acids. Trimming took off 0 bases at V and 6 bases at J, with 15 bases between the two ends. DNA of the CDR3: TGTGCCATCAGTGAGTCAGGGAGGCCCAACTCCAATGAGCAGTTCTTC. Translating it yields CAISESGRPNSNEQFF.

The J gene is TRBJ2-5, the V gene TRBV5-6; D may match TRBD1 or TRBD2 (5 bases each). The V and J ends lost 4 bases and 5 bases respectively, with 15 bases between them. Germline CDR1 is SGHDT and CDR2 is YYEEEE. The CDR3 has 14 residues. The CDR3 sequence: CASSRPGPWETQYF. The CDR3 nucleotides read TGTGCCAGCAGCCGACCGGGACCTTGGGAGACCCAGTACTTC.

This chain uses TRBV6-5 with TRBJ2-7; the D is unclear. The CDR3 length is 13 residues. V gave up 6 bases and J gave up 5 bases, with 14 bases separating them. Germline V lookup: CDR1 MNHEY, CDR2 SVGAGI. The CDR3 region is CASRLDDPDEQYF. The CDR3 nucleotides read TGTGCCAGCAGGCTCGACGACCCCGACGAGCAGTACTTC.

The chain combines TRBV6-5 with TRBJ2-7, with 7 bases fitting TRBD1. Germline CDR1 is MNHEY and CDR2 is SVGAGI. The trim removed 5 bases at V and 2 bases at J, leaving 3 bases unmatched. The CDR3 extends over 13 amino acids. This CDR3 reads CASSGDSTYEQYF. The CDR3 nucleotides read TGTGCCAGCAGTGGGGACAGCACCTACGAGCAGTACTTC.

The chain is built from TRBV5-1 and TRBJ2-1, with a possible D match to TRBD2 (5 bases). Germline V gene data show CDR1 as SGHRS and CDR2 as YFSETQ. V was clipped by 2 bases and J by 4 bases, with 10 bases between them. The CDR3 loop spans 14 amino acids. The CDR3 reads CASSFEGAYNEQFF. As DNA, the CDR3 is TGCGCCAGCAGCTTTGAGGGAGCGTACAATGAGCAGTTCTTC.

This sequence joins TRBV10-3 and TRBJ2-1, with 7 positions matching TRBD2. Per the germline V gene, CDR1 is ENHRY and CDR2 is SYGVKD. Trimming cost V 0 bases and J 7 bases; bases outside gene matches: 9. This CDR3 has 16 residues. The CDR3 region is CAISESWGEGQNEQFF. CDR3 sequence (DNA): TGTGCCATCAGTGAGTCTTGGGGGGAGGGCCAAAATGAGCAGTTCTTC.

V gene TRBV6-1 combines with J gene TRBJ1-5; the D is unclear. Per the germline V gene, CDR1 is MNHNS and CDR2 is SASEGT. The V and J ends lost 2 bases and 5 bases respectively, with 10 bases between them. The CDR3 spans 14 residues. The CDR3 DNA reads TGTGCCAGCAGTGAATCCGGGCCATATCAGCCCCAGCATTTT. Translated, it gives CASSESGPYQPQHF.

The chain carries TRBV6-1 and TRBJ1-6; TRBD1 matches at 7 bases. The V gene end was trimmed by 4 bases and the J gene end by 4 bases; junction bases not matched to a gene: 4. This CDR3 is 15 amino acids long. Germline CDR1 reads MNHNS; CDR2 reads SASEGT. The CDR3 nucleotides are TGTGCCAGCAGTGGCTCGACAGGGTATAATTCACCCCTCCACTTT. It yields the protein CASSGSTGYNSPLHF.

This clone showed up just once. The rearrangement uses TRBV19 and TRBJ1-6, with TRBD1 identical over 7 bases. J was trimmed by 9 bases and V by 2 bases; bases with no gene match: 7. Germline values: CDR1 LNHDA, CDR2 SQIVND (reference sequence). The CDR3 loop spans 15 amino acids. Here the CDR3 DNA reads TGTGCCAGTAGTATAATGACAGGGAGATTTTCACCCCTCCACTTT. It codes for CASSIMTGRFSPLHF. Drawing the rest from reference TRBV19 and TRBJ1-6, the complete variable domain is DGGITQSPKYLFRKEGQNVTLSCEQNLNHDAMYWYRQDPGQGLRLIYYSQIVNDFQKGDIAEGYSVSREKKESFPLTVTSAQKNPTAFYLCASSIMTGRFSPLHFGNGTRLTVT.

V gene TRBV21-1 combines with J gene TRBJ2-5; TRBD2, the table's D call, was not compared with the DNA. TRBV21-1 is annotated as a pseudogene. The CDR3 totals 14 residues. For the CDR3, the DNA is TGTGCCAGCAGCAAACCGACTTCTTTGGGGACCCAGTACTTC. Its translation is CASSKPTSLGTQYF.

The chain's CDR3 is CASSTTSGGTDTQYF. The CDR3 DNA is TGTGCCAGCAGCACGACTAGCGGGGGCACAGATACGCAGTATTTT. The V gene is TRBV9, the J gene TRBJ2-3, with TRBD2 matching over 11 bases. Trimming took 4 bases from V and 1 from J; bases not matched to a gene: 2. The CDR3 runs to 15 residues. Germline CDR1 and CDR2: SGDLS and YYNGEE.